This T cell receptor beta chain stems from a study of T cells in Graves' hyperthyroidism and ophthalmopathy. Each ophthalmopathy patient scored at least 3 on the Clinical Activity Score and at least 4 on NOSPECS grade, with duration under 3 months. Any patient presenting with uncontrolled infection, other autoimmune disease, pregnancy or lactation was left out. Amplification of TCR beta CDR3 regions was performed using RNA transcripts as template. The study used the HTBI primer set for a first-round RT-PCR of the TCR CDR3. TCRdb processed the multiplex PCR reads anew with MiXCR; each CDR3 protein has one entry. Of about 600,000 distinct CDR3 sequences in the sample, 11% to 15% were seen once. Sequencing was carried out using blood. This TCR was recovered from a woman aged 18-29 years with Graves' ophthalmopathy.

The CDR3 is CASSYISGELFF. CDR3 sequence (DNA): TGTGCCAGCAGTTACATTTCAGGGGAGCTGTTTTTT. The chain combines TRBV6-6 with TRBJ2-2; no firm D call. CDR1 and CDR2 from the germline V gene are MNHNY and SVGAGI (reference sequence). The CDR3 is made up of 12 amino acids. V dropped 2 bases and J dropped 8 bases, with 6 bases sitting between them.